This T cell receptor (beta chain) is from a study of radiation and T cells in renal cell carcinoma. This clone was detected a few times. Assay used: immunoSEQ multiplex PCR; TCRdb lists only in-frame clones, some missing. The data contain around 13,000 clones, around 30% of them singletons. Indicated treatment: 15 Gy SBRT to primary tumor, nephrectomy 4 weeks later. The material sequenced was tumor tissue, taken from a patient whose treatment included radiotherapy and nephrectomy. The clonotype originates from a man aged 60-69 years with renal cell carcinoma.

The chain's CDR3 is CASSLDREDGYTF. CDR3 coding DNA: TGTGCCAGCAGCTTAGACAGGGAGGATGGCTACACCTTC. The chain has TRBV7-9 and TRBJ1-2; D possibly corresponds to TRBD1 (6 bases). The ends were cut back, 1 base at V and 6 bases at J, with 9 bases in the middle. This CDR3 is 13 amino acids long. CDR1 and CDR2 (germline): SEHNR, FQNEAQ (reference sequence). Complete variable domain (other parts from reference TRBV7-9 and TRBJ1-2): DTGVSQNPRHKITKRGQNVTFRCDPISEHNRLYWYRQTLGQGPEFLTYFQNEAQLEKSRLLSDRFSAERPKGSFSTLEIQRTEQGDSAMYLCASSLDREDGYTFGSGTRLTVV.